These 20 T cell receptor beta chains were all obtained from the same sample, sequenced in a study of blood T cell repertoires in COVID-19. TCRdb's table, derived via immunoSEQ multiplex PCR, lists solely in-frame clones and lacks some. The data show some 250,000 clones, about three quarters seen once. The sequencing sample was made of peripheral blood. The receptor set was obtained from a woman aged 80 or older with acute or convalescent COVID-19.

This rearrangement joins TRBV24-1 to TRBJ2-2, with D hard to call. Looked up from germline, CDR1 is KGHDR and CDR2 is SFDVKD. The CDR3 has 13 amino acids. Trimming stripped 5 bases from V and 3 bases from J, with 6 bases between. This CDR3 is CATSASHTGELFF. The CDR3 DNA follows: TGTGCCACCAGTGCGTCTCACACCGGGGAGCTGTTTTTT.

This clone showed up just once. CDR3 sequence (DNA): TGTGCCAGCAGCTTAGAGGCAGGGTCCTTGAGATCGCCCCTCCACTTT. The encoded protein is CASSLEAGSLRSPLHF. The gene calls are TRBV11-1 and TRBJ1-6; tentative D call: TRBD1 (5 bases). Germline CDR1 SGHAT, CDR2 FQDESV (reference sequence). Trimming shortened V by 1 base and J by 13 bases, and 20 bases separated the two germline ends. The CDR3 spans 16 residues.

V gene TRBV18 combines with J gene TRBJ1-2; 7 bases are shared with TRBD1. Looked up from germline, CDR1 is KGHSH and CDR2 is LQKENI. V was clipped by 2 bases and J by 2 bases; unmatched bases: 2. The CDR3 has 14 residues. The DNA of the CDR3 is TGTGCCAGCTCACCAACAGGGGAGAACTATGGCTACACCTTC. Protein product: CASSPTGENYGYTF.

V gene TRBV19 combines with J gene TRBJ1-2, with TRBD1 matching 10 bases. V was pared by 8 bases and J by 5 bases, with 23 bases of the junction left unmatched. Germline lookup yields CDR1 LNHDA and CDR2 SQIVND (reference sequence). The length of the CDR3 is 19 residues. As DNA, the CDR3 is TGTGCCAGTCAATTAAGATATGGTGGGACAGGGGCAACTATTTATGGCTACACCTTC. It is translated as CASQLRYGGTGATIYGYTF.

The V and J genes are TRBV18 and TRBJ1-2; 8 positions agree with TRBD1. Trimming took 4 bases from V and 6 from J; bases not matched to a gene: 7. Germline V gene sequence: CDR1 KGHSH, CDR2 LQKENI. CDR3 length: 14 residues. CDR3 residues: CASSLDRGLDGYTF. DNA of the CDR3: TGTGCCAGCTCACTCGACAGGGGACTCGATGGCTACACCTTC.

This sequence joins TRBV2 and TRBJ1-1, with 7 bases matching TRBD1. The ends lost 4 bases at V and 4 bases at J; junction bases unmatched: 9. The CDR3 has 15 amino acids. Germline CDR1 reads SNHLY; CDR2 reads FYNNEI. CDR3: CASSVRQGRGTEAFF. Written as DNA, the CDR3 is TGTGCCAGCAGTGTTCGACAGGGTCGAGGCACTGAAGCTTTCTTT. The variable domain in full, completed from reference TRBV2 and TRBJ1-1, reads EPEVTQTPSHQVTQMGQEVILRCVPISNHLYFYWYRQILGQKVEFLVSFYNNEISEKSEIFDDQFSVERPDGSNFTLKIRSTKLEDSAMYFCASSVRQGRGTEAFFGQGTRLTVV.

This clone showed up just once. V gene TRBV3-1 (or the pseudogene TRBV3-2) combines with J gene TRBJ2-2; 11 positions match TRBD1. Per the germline V gene, CDR1 is LGHDT and CDR2 is YNNKEL (reference sequence). V shed 3 bases, J shed 4 bases, and the junction held 4 bases outside the gene matches. This CDR3 contains 16 residues. The CDR3 loop is CASSHGQGAFTGELFF. The CDR3 coding sequence is TGTGCCAGCAGCCATGGACAGGGGGCTTTCACCGGGGAGCTGTTTTTT.

As concerns this clone: The identical CDR3 is also encoded by other nucleotide sequences in the sample. The rearrangement links TRBV5-4 to TRBJ2-3; no reliable D call. The CDR3 covers 13 residues. Trimming took off 1 base at V and 1 base at J, with 4 bases between the two ends. From germline, CDR1 is SGHNT and CDR2 YYREEE (reference sequence). This CDR3 reads CASSLRGTDTQYF. CDR3 bases: TGTGCCAGCAGCTTGCGAGGCACAGATACGCAGTATTTT. Complete variable domain (other parts from reference TRBV5-4 and TRBJ2-3): ETGVTQSPTHLIKTRGQQVTLRCSSQSGHNTVSWYQQALGQGPQFIFQYYREEENGRGNFPPRFSGLQFPNYSSELNVNALELDDSALYLCASSLRGTDTQYFGPGTRLTVL.

J is TRBJ1-6 and V is TRBV18; TRBD1 is a possible D gene (6 bases). The length of the CDR3 is 15 residues. In germline, CDR1 is KGHSH, CDR2 LQKENI. Trimming removed 3 bases at V and 9 bases at J, with 15 bases between. CDR3 sequence reads: CASSPQEQGGSPLHF. The CDR3 DNA sequence: TGTGCCAGCTCACCGCAGGAACAGGGTGGTTCACCCCTCCACTTT.

The chain joins TRBV2 to TRBJ1-2; no reliable D call. From germline, CDR1 is SNHLY and CDR2 FYNNEI. The CDR3 loop spans 11 amino acids. CDR3 in DNA: TGTGCGGGAGCAGATTACTATGGCTACACCTTC. Its translation is CAGADYYGYTF.

The chain carries TRBV7-2 and TRBJ1-3, with D unresolved. The CDR3 runs to 14 residues. The V gene lost 5 bases and the J gene lost 0 bases, with 8 bases spanning the gap. Germline CDR1 is SGHTA and CDR2 is FQGNSA. For the CDR3, the DNA is TGTGCCAGCAGCCCCGGGATCTCTGGAAACACCATATATTTT. Translation gives CASSPGISGNTIYF.

V gene TRBV11-2 combines with J gene TRBJ2-3, with TRBD2 as a possible D gene (6 bases). Germline assignment: CDR1 SGHAT and CDR2 FQNNGV. This CDR3 comprises 14 residues. Trimming left V 8 bases short and J 3 bases short, with 15 bases between. CDR3 residues: CASSYGGRTDTQYF. CDR3 DNA: TGTGCCAGCTCCTACGGGGGAAGGACAGATACGCAGTATTTT.

The rearrangement links TRBV21-1 to TRBJ2-7; no check of the table's D call, TRBD1, against the DNA was made. TRBV21-1 is recorded as a pseudogene. The CDR3 length is 15 residues. The CDR3 DNA follows: TGTGCCAGGAGGGCCGCTAGGGACAGCCCAAGCGAGCAGTACTTC. Protein product: CARRAARDSPSEQYF.

The genes are TRBV6-6 and TRBJ1-4, with D possibly matching TRBD1 (6 bases). Germline V gene lookup returns CDR1 MNHNY and CDR2 SVGAGI (reference sequence). V shed 5 bases and J shed 7 bases, with 11 bases lying between them. CDR3 size: 13 residues. The CDR3: CASSQQGSEKLFF. The CDR3 DNA reads TGTGCCAGCAGTCAACAGGGCTCTGAAAAACTGTTTTTT.

A single count supports this clone. The genes are TRBV4-1 and TRBJ2-5; 11 nucleotides match TRBD2. This CDR3 spans 16 amino acids. V lost 0 bases to trimming and J lost 5 bases; unmatched junction nucleotides: 5. Germline V gene data show CDR1 as MGHRA and CDR2 as YSYEKL. For the CDR3, the DNA is TGCGCCAGCAGCCAAGATTCGGCTAGCGGGGGGGAGACCCAGTACTTC. This gives the protein CASSQDSASGGETQYF.

The chain combines TRBV6-5 with TRBJ2-5, with 7 bases that match TRBD2. The ends lost 4 bases at V and 5 bases at J; junction bases unmatched: 7. The CDR3 extends over 14 amino acids. Germline CDR1 and CDR2: MNHEY and SVGAGI. CDR3 sequence reads: CASSSGLVMETQYF. DNA for the CDR3: TGTGCCAGCAGTTCCGGACTAGTGATGGAGACCCAGTACTTC.

The J gene is TRBJ2-7, the V gene TRBV7-2, with 7 bases that match TRBD1. The CDR3 consists of 14 residues. After removal of 5 bases from V and 0 bases from J, the junction contained 4 bases not matched to a gene. CDR1 and CDR2 from the germline V gene are SGHTA and FQGNSA. CDR3 loop: CASSTGVPSYEQYF. DNA for the CDR3: TGTGCCAGCAGCACAGGGGTCCCCTCCTACGAGCAGTACTTC.

The chain recombines TRBV7-3 with TRBJ1-1, with TRBD1 as a possible D gene (5 bases). This CDR3 comprises 13 residues. Between the trimmed V and J ends, which lost 5 bases and 1 base, there was a span of 8 bases. Germline V CDR1 and CDR2: SGHTA, FQGTGA. The CDR3 loop reads CASSPQGNTEAFF. The DNA of the CDR3 is TGTGCCAGCAGCCCTCAGGGGAACACTGAAGCTTTCTTT. The full variable domain, completed using reference TRBV7-3 and TRBJ1-1, is GAGVSQTPSNKVTEKGKYVELRCDPISGHTALYWYRQSLGQGPEFLIYFQGTGAADDSGLPNDRFFAVRPEGSVSTLKIQRTERGDSAVYLCASSPQGNTEAFFGQGTRLTVV.

CDR3: CASSSQGGGGNQPQHF. The CDR3 nucleotides read TGTGCCAGCAGCTCCCAGGGGGGTGGTGGCAATCAGCCCCAGCATTTT. The rearrangement links TRBV7-2 to TRBJ1-5; 7 bases are a match to TRBD1. The germline CDR1 and CDR2 sequences are SGHTA and FQGNSA. The CDR3 totals 16 residues. V lost 4 bases and J lost 2; bases outside the gene matches: 8.

The gene calls are TRBV6-2 or TRBV6-3 and TRBJ2-2; 9 nucleotides agree with TRBD2. V was clipped by 2 bases and J by 0 bases; unmatched bases: 7. Germline V gene sequence: CDR1 MNHEY, CDR2 SVGEGT. The length of the CDR3 is 18 residues. In DNA form, the CDR3 reads TGTGCCAGCAGTTACGGAGCGGGGGGCGTCACGAACACCGGGGAGCTGTTTTTT. Translated: CASSYGAGGVTNTGELFF.